The sequence of this TCR beta chain was determined in a study of T cell repertoires in cytomegalovirus infection. Across the whole study: It was recently identified HLA-C-restricted and well-studied HLA-B-restricted CMV epitopes that the study used. Both CMV infection and a matching HLA type were indicated by public TCR beta signatures. Findings and caveats of the study: Public TCR beta family frequency separated CMV-and-HLA carriers, including in an independent cohort. HLA-C-restricted CMV-specific TCR beta clonotypes were dominant in the ex vivo response.

A remark on this clonotype: Its antigen is unknown.

V was clipped by 4 bases and J by 0 bases, with 10 bases between them. There are 16 residues in the CDR3. From germline, CDR1 is MNHEY and CDR2 SVGAGI. TCRdb re-called the reads through MiXCR, storing one row per CDR3 protein. The sample lists around 750,000 distinct CDR3 sequences, 30% to 35% occurring once. The genes are TRBV6-5 and TRBJ2-6, with D uncertain. This specimen was cultured CD8+ T cells from PBMCs, taken from culture after CMV antigen stimulation. The sequence derives from a human donor in good health (CMV status not recorded). Some clones in this sample may be carry-over from other donors' samples. In DNA, the CDR3 is TGTGCCAGCAGTTTCGGCCGTCCCTCTGGGGCCAACGTCCTGACTTTC. Its translation is CASSFGRPSGANVLTF.